This T cell receptor (beta chain) was sequenced for a study of T cell responses to AZD1222 COVID-19 vaccine. Study-wide findings and caveats: Of spike-specific TCRs, nearly half reportedly target regions left unmutated in variants. Spike regions recognized by vaccine-associated CD4 TCRs spanned the protein, led by 160-218 and 743-854. Spike-specific TCR breadth and depth both grew after two AZD1222 doses. Baseline serology detected seropositivity in only six AZD1222 recipients.

Measured with immunoSEQ multiplex PCR; TCRdb has only the in-frame clones, and not every one. The data hold about 56,000 clones, with 70% to 90% observed a single time. With 4 bases removed from V and 8 bases from J, the gap between germline ends came to 11 bases. Germline CDR1 reads LGHNA; CDR2 reads YNFKEQ. The CDR3 has 12 amino acids. A note on this clone: Its matching antigen is unknown.

The chain links TRBV4-2 to TRBJ1-1; D gene ambiguous. The source of this sequence is an adult in good health. The sequencing used peripheral blood, collected on day 0 of AZD1222 vaccination. CDR3 sequence: CASSRTTGEAFF. DNA of the CDR3: TGTGCCAGCAGCCGTACAACGGGGGAAGCTTTCTTT.